This T cell receptor beta chain came from a study of shared clonotypes between healthy human individuals. Germline CDR1 reads ENHRY; CDR2 reads SYGVKD. V dropped 0 bases and J dropped 5 bases, with 9 bases sitting between them. The CDR3 is made up of 14 amino acids. Libraries were prepared by immunoSEQ multiplex PCR; TCRdb keeps only in-frame clonotypes and omits some of them. Seen here are 2.5 million or so clones, 85% to 95% observed once, and the top ten hold roughly 0.15%. This receptor was identified in a man aged 18 to 29 in good health. The V call is TRBV10-3, the J call TRBJ2-3; D might be TRBD1 (6 bases). Sequenced: naive CD4+ T cells sorted from blood. This sample's subset: CD45RA+ positively selected. The CDR3, as DNA: TGTGCCATCAGTGAGTCGGACAGCCAAGATACGCAGTATTTT. This sequence encodes CAISESDSQDTQYF.